This T cell receptor beta chain was obtained from a study of cytomegalovirus exposure and HLA in healthy donors. The wider study: The roughly 670 first-cohort repertoires shared a platform with the 130 or so validation repertoires, as reported in a later analysis.

It was the approximately 110-subject validation cohort, separate from the roughly 700-subject first cohort, to which the donors belonged. The CDR3 is 13 residues long. The germline CDR1 and CDR2 sequences are SGHNT and YYREEE (reference sequence). V was clipped by 1 base and J by 4 bases, with 8 bases between them. TCRdb's copy holds only in-frame clones and misses some; the assay was immunoSEQ multiplex PCR. The sample contains approximately 170,000 clones, under 95% of which appear only once. Points from the study as a whole: Some TCR beta chains (about 180 of them) were listed as cytomegalovirus-associated.

On this clone itself: What it binds is unknown.

Sequenced input: PBMCs. The gene calls are TRBV5-4 and TRBJ2-5, with D maybe TRBD1 (5 bases). This sequence originates from a woman under 30 in good health and CMV-seropositive. CDR3 bases: TGTGCCAGCAGCTTGAAAGGGGTAGAGACCCAGTACTTC. Translation gives CASSLKGVETQYF.